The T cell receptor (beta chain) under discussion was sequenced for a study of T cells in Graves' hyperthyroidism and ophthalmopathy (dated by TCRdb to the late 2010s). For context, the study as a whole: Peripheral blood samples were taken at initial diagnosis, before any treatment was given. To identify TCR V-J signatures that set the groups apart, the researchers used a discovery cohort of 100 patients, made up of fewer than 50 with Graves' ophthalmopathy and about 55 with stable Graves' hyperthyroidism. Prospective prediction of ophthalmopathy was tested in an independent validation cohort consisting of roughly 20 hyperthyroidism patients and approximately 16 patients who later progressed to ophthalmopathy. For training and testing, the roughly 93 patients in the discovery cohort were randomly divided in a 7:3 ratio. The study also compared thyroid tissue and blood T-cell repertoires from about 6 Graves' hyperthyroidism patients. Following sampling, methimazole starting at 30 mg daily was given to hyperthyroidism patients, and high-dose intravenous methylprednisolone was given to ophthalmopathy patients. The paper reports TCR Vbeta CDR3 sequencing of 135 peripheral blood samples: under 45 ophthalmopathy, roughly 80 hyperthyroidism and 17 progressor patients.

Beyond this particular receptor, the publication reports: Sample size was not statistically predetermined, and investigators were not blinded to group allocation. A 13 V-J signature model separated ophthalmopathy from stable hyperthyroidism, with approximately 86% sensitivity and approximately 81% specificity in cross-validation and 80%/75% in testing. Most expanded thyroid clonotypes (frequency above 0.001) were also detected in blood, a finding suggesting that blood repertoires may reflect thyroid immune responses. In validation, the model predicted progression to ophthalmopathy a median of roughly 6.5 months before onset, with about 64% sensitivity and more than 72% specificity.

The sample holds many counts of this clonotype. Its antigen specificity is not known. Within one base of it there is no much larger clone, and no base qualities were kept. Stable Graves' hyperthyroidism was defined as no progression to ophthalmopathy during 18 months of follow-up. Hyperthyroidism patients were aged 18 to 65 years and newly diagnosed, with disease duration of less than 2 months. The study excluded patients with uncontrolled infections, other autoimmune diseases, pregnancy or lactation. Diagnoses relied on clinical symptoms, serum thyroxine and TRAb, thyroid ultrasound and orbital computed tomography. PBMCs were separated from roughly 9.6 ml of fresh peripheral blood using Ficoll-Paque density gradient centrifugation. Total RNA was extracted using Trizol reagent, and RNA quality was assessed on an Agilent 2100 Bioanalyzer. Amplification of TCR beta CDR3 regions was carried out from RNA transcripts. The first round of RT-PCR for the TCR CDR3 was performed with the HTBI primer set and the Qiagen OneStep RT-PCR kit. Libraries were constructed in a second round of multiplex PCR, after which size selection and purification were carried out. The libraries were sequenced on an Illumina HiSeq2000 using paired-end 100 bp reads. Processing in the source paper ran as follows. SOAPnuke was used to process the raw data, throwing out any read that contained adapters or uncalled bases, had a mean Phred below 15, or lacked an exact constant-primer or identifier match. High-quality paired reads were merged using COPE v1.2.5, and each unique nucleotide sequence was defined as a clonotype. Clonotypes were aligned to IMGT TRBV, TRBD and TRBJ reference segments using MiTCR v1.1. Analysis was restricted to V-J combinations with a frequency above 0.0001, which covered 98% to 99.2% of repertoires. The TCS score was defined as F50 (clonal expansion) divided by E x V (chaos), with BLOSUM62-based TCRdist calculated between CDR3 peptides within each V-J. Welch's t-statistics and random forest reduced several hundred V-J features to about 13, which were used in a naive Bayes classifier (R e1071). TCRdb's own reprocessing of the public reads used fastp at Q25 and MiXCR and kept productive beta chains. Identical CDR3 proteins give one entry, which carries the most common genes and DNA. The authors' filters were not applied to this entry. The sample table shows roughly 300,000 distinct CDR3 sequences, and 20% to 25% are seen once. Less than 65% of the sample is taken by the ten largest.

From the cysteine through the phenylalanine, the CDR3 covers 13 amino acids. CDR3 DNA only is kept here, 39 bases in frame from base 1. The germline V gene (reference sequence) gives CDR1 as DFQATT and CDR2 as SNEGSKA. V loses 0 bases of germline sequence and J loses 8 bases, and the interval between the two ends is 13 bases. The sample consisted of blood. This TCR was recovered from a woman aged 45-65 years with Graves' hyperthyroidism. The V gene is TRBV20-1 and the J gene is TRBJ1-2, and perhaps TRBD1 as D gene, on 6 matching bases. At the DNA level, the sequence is TGCAGTGCTAGAGATAGAGGGGACATGGGCTACACCTTC. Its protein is CSARDRGDMGYTF.